The 15 T cell receptor beta chains in this list originate from one sample, sequenced in a study of Graves' ophthalmopathy and Graves' hyperthyroidism. Transcripts of RNA were the source for amplifying TCR beta CDR3 regions. An opening RT-PCR round employed HTBI primers and preceded a second-round multiplex PCR. TCRdb recomputed calls from the multiplex PCR reads with MiXCR, one row per CDR3 protein. The data show 600,000 to 700,000 distinct CDR3 sequences, 35% to 50% seen once. The specimen sequenced was peripheral blood. The receptors come from an adult man with Graves' ophthalmopathy.

Points on this clonotype: Since a much larger clone is just one base distant, this may be a read error. V gene TRBV7-2 combines with J gene TRBJ2-7; the match to TRBD1 covers 10 bases. CDR3 length: 15 amino acids. The germline gives CDR1 SGHTA, CDR2 FQGNSA. The junction had 8 bases not matched to a gene; V was cut back by 5 bases and J by 4 bases. In nucleotides, the CDR3 is TGTGCCAGCAGCCTGAGGGACAGGGGAAGGTACGAGCAGTACTTC. It yields the protein CASSLRDRGRYEQYF.

Many counts were recorded for this clonotype. V is TRBV6-6 and J is TRBJ1-2; D unclear. V lost 6 bases and J lost 3, with 8 bases in between. The CDR3 is 12 residues long. Germline-derived CDR1 and CDR2 are MNHNY and SVGAGI (reference sequence). The CDR3 DNA reads TGTGCCAGCAGGAGTGAGGACTATGGCTACACCTTC. Translation gives CASRSEDYGYTF.

This clonotype was seen a handful of times. This chain links TRBV12-3 or TRBV12-4 with TRBJ2-7, with 14 bases identical to TRBD2. With V trimmed by 5 bases and J by 4 bases, 7 bases remained unmatched. The CDR3 extends over 16 amino acids. The CDR3 nucleotides read TGTGCCAGCAGTCCCGGGACTAGCGGGAGAAAATACGAGCAGTACTTC. Its protein is CASSPGTSGRKYEQYF.

This clonotype was seen many times. This chain's CDR3 is CASSDTGENTEAFF. The CDR3 DNA reads as TGTGCCAGCAGTGACACAGGTGAGAACACTGAAGCTTTCTTT. The genes are TRBV6-4 and TRBJ1-1; D perhaps matches TRBD1 (5 bases). Germline-derived CDR1 and CDR2 are MRHNA and SNTAGT. V was cut by 2 bases and J by 1 base, with 8 bases left in between. This CDR3 is 14 amino acids long.

The J gene is TRBJ2-5, the V gene TRBV10-3; a possible D gene is TRBD2 (5 bases). This CDR3 is 9 amino acids long. Per the germline V gene, CDR1 is ENHRY and CDR2 is SYGVKD. CDR3 region: CVPEGTQYF. As DNA, the CDR3 is TGTGTCCCAGAGGGGACCCAGTACTTC.

The chain carries TRBV15 and TRBJ1-4, with D tentatively TRBD1 (6 bases). The CDR3 consists of 16 residues. Germline V gene lookup returns CDR1 LNHNV and CDR2 YYDKDF (reference sequence). V shed 0 bases and J shed 5 bases, with 13 bases lying between them. Here the CDR3 reads CATSRDEGQGNEKLFF. CDR3 sequence (DNA): TGTGCCACCAGCAGAGACGAGGGCCAGGGGAATGAAAAACTGTTTTTT.

J is TRBJ1-1 and V is TRBV30; TRBD1 agrees at 11 bases. J was trimmed by 10 bases and V by 2 bases; bases with no gene match: 3. This CDR3 comprises 12 residues. Germline V gene data show CDR1 as GTSNPN and CDR2 as SVGIG (reference sequence). Written as DNA, the CDR3 is TGTGCCTGGAGTACGGGACAGGGGGGAGCTTTCTTT. Translating gives CAWSTGQGGAFF.

V and J are TRBV7-9 and TRBJ1-4; 9 positions agree with TRBD1. The CDR3 contains 15 residues. CDR1 and CDR2 (germline): SEHNR, FQNEAQ (reference sequence). After removal of 5 bases from V and 5 bases from J, the junction contained 6 bases not matched to a gene. The CDR3 is CASSPTGGENEKLFF. CDR3 coding DNA: TGTGCCAGCAGCCCGACAGGGGGTGAGAATGAAAAACTGTTTTTT.

This clonotype was counted a single time. At one boundary the junction diverges from the germline segment, which might be a read error. CDR3: CAISYSLNTGAFF. The CDR3 DNA follows: TGTGCCATCAGTTACTCCCTGAACACTGGAGCTTTCTTT. The V call is TRBV10-3, the J call TRBJ1-1; D is uncertain. Germline lookup yields CDR1 ENHRY and CDR2 SYGVKD. The CDR3 is made up of 13 amino acids.

This clonotype was detected ten times or more. The chain links TRBV24-1 to TRBJ1-1; maybe TRBD1 (5 bases). The V end was cut by 9 bases, the J end by 2 bases, with 9 bases between. Germline V gene data show CDR1 as KGHDR and CDR2 as SFDVKD. This CDR3 has 12 amino acids. The CDR3 bases are TGTGCCACCTCAGGGAGAAACACTGAAGCTTTCTTT. Translation gives CATSGRNTEAFF.

This chain connects TRBV15 to TRBJ1-1; weak D call: TRBD1 (6 bases). The CDR3 covers 14 residues. Trimming took off 4 bases at V and 3 bases at J, with 12 bases between the two ends. Germline lookup yields CDR1 LNHNV and CDR2 YYDKDF (reference sequence). The CDR3 sequence: CATSTLGGHTEAFF. In nucleotides, the CDR3 is TGTGCCACCAGCACTCTAGGGGGTCACACTGAAGCTTTCTTT.

The gene calls are TRBV12-5 and TRBJ1-1, with D possibly matching TRBD1 (6 bases). V lost 1 base and J lost 11, with 8 bases in between. Germline lookup yields CDR1 LGHNT and CDR2 FRNRAP. This CDR3 spans 11 amino acids. The CDR3 bases are TGTGCTAGTGGTTTGGGACAGGAGGCTTTCTTT. The encoded protein is CASGLGQEAFF.

This clonotype occurred a few times. An end of the junction differs from the germline gene, which may be a read error. The chain employs TRBV7-3 and TRBJ1-5; 11 nucleotides match TRBD1. The CDR3 covers 18 residues. Germline-derived CDR1 and CDR2 are SGHTA and FQGTGA. CDR3 in amino acids: CASSQMPGQGDQNQPQHF. In nucleotides, the CDR3 is TGCGCCAGCAGCCAAATGCCGGGACAGGGGGACCAAAATCAGCCCCAGCATTTT.

A remark on this clonotype: An end of the junction does not agree with germline; a read error may underlie this. This rearrangement joins TRBV10-3 to TRBJ2-7, with TRBD2 matching over 10 bases. Germline V CDR1 and CDR2: ENHRY, SYGVKD. CDR3 length: 17 amino acids. CDR3: CASSKPSLAGVSYEQYF. DNA for the CDR3: TGTGCCAGCAGTAAACCGTCCCTAGCGGGGGTCTCCTACGAGCAGTACTTC.

The rearrangement links TRBV19 to TRBJ2-5, with a tentative D call TRBD1 (5 bases). The CDR3 sequence is 15 residues long. Trimming removed 0 bases at V and 4 bases at J, with 12 bases between. Germline CDR1 LNHDA, CDR2 SQIVND (reference sequence). CDR3 sequence (DNA): TGTGCCAGTAGTATAGATGCCAGGGCCATAGAGACCCAGTACTTC. As protein: CASSIDARAIETQYF.